One and the same sample provided the 31 T cell receptor beta chains below, sequenced in a study of T-cell memory formation after mild COVID-19. MiXCR, applied by TCRdb to the 5' RACE reads, yields one record per CDR3 protein. The data contain fewer than 600,000 distinct CDR3 sequences, 20% to 25% of them singletons. Sequenced: PBMCs or a T cell subset sorted from them (not recorded which). The receptors originated from an adult woman who had mild COVID-19 (a few samples of this study predate the infection). Cell type and time point are not known.

The gene calls are TRBV9 and TRBJ1-1; the D gene is possibly TRBD1 (6 bases). Trimming removed 3 bases from V and 7 bases from J, with 7 bases in between. The CDR3 is made up of 11 amino acids. Germline CDR1 is SGDLS and CDR2 is YYNGEE. The CDR3 nucleotides are TGTGCCAGCAGCGCGACAGGTGAAGCTTTCTTT. Its protein product is CASSATGEAFF.

The table lists this clonotype with many counts. Sequence at one end of the junction differs from germline and may be a read error. The gene calls are TRBV12-3 or TRBV12-4 and TRBJ1-5; TRBD1 matches at 7 bases. This CDR3 is 14 amino acids long. As DNA, the CDR3 is TGCGCCAGCAGCTTCACAGGGGGCAATCAGCCCCAGCATTTT. It translates to CASSFTGGNQPQHF.

The chain couples TRBV5-1 to TRBJ2-5; 13 bases match TRBD2. The J segment lost 8 bases and the V segment lost 0 bases, leaving 7 bases of the junction unmatched. The CDR3 consists of 16 residues. Germline CDR1 and CDR2: SGHRS and YFSETQ. DNA for the CDR3: TGCGCCAGCAGCTTGGCCCCGACTAGCGGGGGGCGAACCCAGTACTTC. Amino acids: CASSLAPTSGGRTQYF.

This clonotype was recorded a few times. The genes are TRBV20-1 and TRBJ1-3; D not resolved. The V end was cut by 3 bases, the J end by 4 bases, with 10 bases between. The germline CDR1 and CDR2 sequences are DFQATT and SNEGSKA (reference sequence). CDR3 size: 13 residues. For the CDR3, the DNA is TGCAGTGCTAGTGTCACGGGGGGAAACACCATATATTTT. This translates into CSASVTGGNTIYF.

The chain is built from TRBV6-2 or TRBV6-3 and TRBJ1-3; 8 bases line up with TRBD1. There are 15 residues in the CDR3. J was trimmed by 2 bases and V by 5 bases; bases with no gene match: 5. Germline V gene lookup returns CDR1 MNHEY and CDR2 SVGEGT. CDR3 region: CASSPPTGAGNTIYF. The DNA of the CDR3 is TGTGCCAGCAGTCCCCCGACAGGGGCTGGAAACACCATATATTTT.

This sequence joins TRBV5-6 and TRBJ2-4, with 8 nucleotides matching TRBD1. This CDR3 is 14 amino acids long. Germline CDR1 and CDR2: SGHDT and YYEEEE. J lost 7 bases, V lost 4 bases, and 7 bases had no gene match. The CDR3 sequence is CASSPRTGTNIQYF. CDR3 coding DNA: TGTGCCAGCAGCCCTAGGACAGGGACGAACATTCAGTACTTC.

This clonotype has more than one count but fewer than ten. The chain is built from TRBV20-1 and TRBJ1-4; D perhaps matches TRBD1 (6 bases). This CDR3 spans 15 amino acids. CDR1 is DFQATT, CDR2 SNEGSKA, per germline (reference sequence). Trimming stripped 0 bases from V and 8 bases from J, with 16 bases between. The DNA for the CDR3 is TGCAGTGCTAGAGATCCAACGCTCAGGGGCGAAAAACTGTTTTTT. Protein: CSARDPTLRGEKLFF.

The rearrangement links TRBV20-1 to TRBJ1-5; D may be TRBD1 (5 bases). This CDR3 has 15 residues. CDR1 DFQATT and CDR2 SNEGSKA come from the germline V gene (reference sequence). V shed 5 bases and J shed 5 bases, with 19 bases lying between them. Here the CDR3 reads CSACDPQEGHQPQHF. The DNA for the CDR3 is TGCAGTGCTTGTGACCCACAGGAGGGGCATCAGCCCCAGCATTTT.

This clonotype has only a few counts. The chain links TRBV20-1 to TRBJ2-7; 9 bases fit TRBD2. V dropped 3 bases and J dropped 4; count of bases not matched to a gene: 4. This CDR3 has 13 amino acids. The germline CDR1 and CDR2 sequences are DFQATT and SNEGSKA (reference sequence). The CDR3 DNA reads as TGCAGTGCTAGGGGAACTAGCGGGTACGAGCAGTACTTC. Protein: CSARGTSGYEQYF.

The sample holds many counts of this clonotype. J is TRBJ1-5 and V is TRBV23-1; TRBD1 agrees at 10 bases. TRBV23-1 is marked as an open reading frame, function uncertain. This CDR3 has 18 residues. Germline trimming cut 4 bases from V and 0 bases from J; bases unmatched to any gene: 9. The CDR3 DNA reads as TGCGCCAGCAGTCCACCCGGACAGGGGGTTTATAGCAATCAGCCCCAGCATTTT. Translated, it gives CASSPPGQGVYSNQPQHF.

This clonotype was seen at least ten times. The chain couples TRBV18 to TRBJ2-3; TRBD1 aligns across 7 bases. Germline V gene data show CDR1 as KGHSH and CDR2 as LQKENI. The CDR3 sequence is 15 residues long. With V trimmed by 3 bases and J by 1 base, 4 bases remained unmatched. Here the CDR3 reads CASSPTGVRTDTQYF. CDR3 coding DNA: TGTGCCAGCTCACCTACAGGGGTCCGCACAGATACGCAGTATTTT. The variable domain in full, with the rest retrieved from reference TRBV18 and TRBJ2-3, is NAGVMQNPRHLVRRRGQEARLRCSPMKGHSHVYWYRQLPEEGLKFMVYLQKENIIDESGMPKERFSAEFPKEGPSILRIQQVVRGDSAAYFCASSPTGVRTDTQYFGPGTRLTVL.

This clonotype was seen only a few times. The CDR3: CATSRDLDGLYEQYF. CDR3 coding DNA: TGTGCCACCAGCAGAGACCTGGACGGACTCTACGAGCAGTACTTC. The chain carries TRBV15 and TRBJ2-7; the D gene is possibly TRBD2 (5 bases). Trimming removed 0 bases at V and 3 bases at J, with 12 bases between. The germline gives CDR1 LNHNV, CDR2 YYDKDF (reference sequence). This CDR3 is built from 15 residues.

This chain links TRBV11-3 with TRBJ2-1, with 8 bases that match TRBD2. Germline V lookup: CDR1 SGHNT, CDR2 YENEEA. CDR3 length equals 15 residues. Losses at the gene ends were 5 bases for V and 3 bases for J; bases not matched to a gene: 6. This chain's CDR3 is CASSKAGEFYNEQFF. The DNA for the CDR3 is TGTGCCAGCAGCAAAGCGGGAGAGTTCTACAATGAGCAGTTCTTC.

This clonotype was observed a handful of times. The chain recombines TRBV4-3 with TRBJ2-1; TRBD1 matches at 9 bases. J lost 5 bases, V lost 4 bases, and 15 bases had no gene match. This CDR3 has 18 amino acids. Germline V lookup: CDR1 LGHNA, CDR2 YSLEER. CDR3 loop: CASSPNRDRAVYNNEQFF. The CDR3 DNA follows: TGCGCCAGCAGCCCAAACCGGGACAGGGCGGTTTATAACAATGAGCAGTTCTTC.

This clonotype occurred a few times. The rearrangement uses TRBV9 and TRBJ2-2; D could derive from TRBD1 or TRBD2 (5 bases each). V lost 0 bases and J 6 bases, leaving 6 bases between the germline ends. Germline-derived CDR1 and CDR2 are SGDLS and YYNGEE. There are 13 residues in the CDR3. In DNA form, the CDR3 reads TGTGCCAGCAGCGTAGGGGGGTCCGGGGAGCTGTTTTTT. It specifies CASSVGGSGELFF. Looking up the rest from reference TRBV9 and TRBJ2-2 gives the full variable domain: DSGVTQTPKHLITATGQRVTLRCSPRSGDLSVYWYQQSLDQGLQFLIQYYNGEERAKGNILERFSAQQFPDLHSELNLSSLELGDSALYFCASSVGGSGELFFGEGSRLTVL.

This chain links TRBV6-4 with TRBJ1-4; D unclear. CDR3 length: 13 amino acids. Trimming removed 4 bases at V and 8 bases at J, with 11 bases between. CDR1 is MRHNA, CDR2 SNTAGT, per germline. In nucleotides, the CDR3 is TGTGCCAGCAGTGCGGGAATTGGGGAAAAACTGTTTTTT. Encoded protein: CASSAGIGEKLFF.

In its sample, this clonotype was seen a few times. J is TRBJ2-1 and V is TRBV9; a possible D gene is TRBD1 (5 bases). Trimming stripped 0 bases from V and 7 bases from J, with 14 bases between. The CDR3 is 15 residues long. The germline gives CDR1 SGDLS, CDR2 YYNGEE. The CDR3 reads CASSVEIGAVNEQFF. The CDR3, as DNA: TGTGCCAGCAGCGTAGAAATAGGGGCGGTTAATGAGCAGTTCTTC.

This clonotype was detected only a few times. The rearrangement joins TRBV5-5 to TRBJ1-2; D is unresolved. Germline V CDR1 and CDR2: SGHKS, YYEKEE (reference sequence). The CDR3 has 13 residues. Trimming cost V 5 bases and J 8 bases, with 16 bases left between them. CDR3 sequence reads: CASSLDTFGGYTF. DNA for the CDR3: TGTGCCAGCAGTCTTGACACATTCGGCGGCTACACCTTC.

This clonotype turned up a few times. This chain links TRBV7-3 with TRBJ2-3; D is uncertain. Trimming removed 5 bases at V and 2 bases at J, with 11 bases between. The V gene's germline CDR1 is SGHTA and CDR2 FQGTGA. This CDR3 spans 14 amino acids. In DNA form, the CDR3 reads TGTGCCAGCAGCCGCGGTAGTTTCACAGATACGCAGTATTTT. Protein: CASSRGSFTDTQYF.

The chain couples TRBV19 to TRBJ2-4; D is perhaps TRBD2 (6 bases). CDR3 length: 15 amino acids. Germline V gene data show CDR1 as LNHDA and CDR2 as SQIVND (reference sequence). V was trimmed by 3 bases and J by 1 base, leaving 10 bases between them. DNA of the CDR3: TGTGCCAGTAGTATCCGGGGGAGGGCCAAAAACATTCAGTACTTC. Translation gives CASSIRGRAKNIQYF.

The rearrangement links TRBV7-8 to TRBJ2-1; D might be TRBD2 (6 bases). The CDR3 totals 14 residues. V dropped 5 bases and J dropped 1 base, with 9 bases sitting between them. In germline, CDR1 is SGHVS, CDR2 FQNEAQ. CDR3 residues: CASSRRGSYNEQFF. The CDR3 coding sequence is TGTGCCAGCAGCCGCCGGGGGTCCTACAATGAGCAGTTCTTC.

This rearrangement joins TRBV4-1 to TRBJ2-5; TRBD1 matches at 8 bases. V shed 3 bases, J shed 5 bases, and the junction held 11 bases outside the gene matches. CDR3 length: 16 residues. Germline V gene data show CDR1 as MGHRA and CDR2 as YSYEKL. The chain's CDR3 is CASSHRQGPTEETQYF. CDR3 nucleotides: TGCGCCAGCAGCCACCGACAGGGGCCAACGGAGGAGACCCAGTACTTC.

The chain has TRBV2 and TRBJ2-3; D is unresolved. CDR3 size: 15 residues. Between the trimmed V and J ends, which lost 4 bases and 1 base, there was a span of 12 bases. The V gene's germline CDR1 is SNHLY and CDR2 FYNNEI. Here the CDR3 DNA reads TGTGCCAGCAGTGCAGGTGGCCCCCGCACAGATACGCAGTATTTT. Translated: CASSAGGPRTDTQYF.

The genes are TRBV29-1 and TRBJ1-2; D remains unclear. The CDR3 is 10 residues long. From germline, CDR1 is SQVTM and CDR2 ANQGSEA. V lost 4 bases, J lost 7 bases, and 7 bases lay in between. The CDR3 here is CSVGAAGYTF. The CDR3 DNA follows: TGCAGCGTTGGGGCAGCTGGCTACACCTTC.

This clonotype was detected only a few times. The chain combines TRBV6-5 with TRBJ1-1, with no clear D. Germline CDR1 MNHEY, CDR2 SVGAGI. This CDR3 is built from 16 residues. V lost 5 bases and J 0 bases, leaving 16 bases between the germline ends. CDR3 amino acids: CASSIDFRTVNTEAFF. The CDR3, as DNA: TGTGCCAGCAGTATTGACTTTAGGACGGTGAACACTGAAGCTTTCTTT.

This clonotype was detected only a few times. The V and J genes are TRBV4-2 and TRBJ1-6, with TRBD1 identical over 8 bases. The CDR3 has 16 amino acids. Germline V gene sequence: CDR1 LGHNA, CDR2 YNFKEQ. Trimming took 4 bases from V and 9 from J; bases not matched to a gene: 11. In nucleotides, the CDR3 is TGTGCCAGCAGCCCTGAGGACAGGGCGGAAAGTTCACCCCTCCACTTT. Amino acids: CASSPEDRAESSPLHF.

This clonotype was seen a handful of times. The chain is built from TRBV6-5 and TRBJ2-1, with 7 bases that match TRBD1. CDR1 and CDR2 (germline): MNHEY, SVGAGI. J gave up 9 bases and V 8 bases, and 16 bases lay outside the gene matches. This CDR3 comprises 15 residues. The CDR3 coding sequence is TGTGCCAGCCGCCTCTCACAGGGGTTTTTGGGTGAGCAGTTCTTC. Translation gives CASRLSQGFLGEQFF.

The sample holds a few counts of this clonotype. The chain has TRBV9 and TRBJ2-3, with TRBD1 as a possible D gene (6 bases). The germline CDR1 and CDR2 sequences are SGDLS and YYNGEE. Trimming pared 2 bases from V and 0 bases from J, leaving 10 bases between. CDR3 length: 15 amino acids. The CDR3 nucleotides are TGTGCCAGCAGCGTGGGGACAACTAGCACAGATACGCAGTATTTT. It codes for CASSVGTTSTDTQYF.

The chain joins TRBV24-1 to TRBJ2-1; D not certain. In germline, CDR1 is KGHDR, CDR2 SFDVKD. Trimming took 0 bases from V and 5 from J, leaving 10 bases between them. The CDR3 contains 15 residues. The CDR3 DNA reads TGTGCCACCAGTGATTTGTTGGCGGCCGACAATGAGCAGTTCTTC. Amino acids: CATSDLLAADNEQFF.

This clonotype was detected only a few times. V gene TRBV7-8 combines with J gene TRBJ2-2; 7 nucleotides match TRBD1. The germline V gene encodes CDR1 SGHVS and CDR2 FQNEAQ. This CDR3 region has 16 residues. V shed 5 bases, J shed 0 bases, and the junction held 6 bases outside the gene matches. The CDR3 region is CASSRTGTANTGELFF. In DNA, the CDR3 is TGTGCCAGCAGCCGAACCGGGACAGCGAACACCGGGGAGCTGTTTTTT. The full variable domain, rest sourced from reference TRBV7-8 and TRBJ2-2, is GAGVSQSPRYKVAKRGQDVALRCDPISGHVSLFWYQQALGQGPEFLTYFQNEAQLDKSGLPSDRFFAERPEGSVSTLKIQRTQQEDSAVYLCASSRTGTANTGELFFGEGSRLTVL.

V usage is TRBV7-2 and J usage is TRBJ1-2; perhaps TRBD1 as D (6 bases). The CDR3 spans 14 residues. V lost 5 bases and J lost 4, with 14 bases in between. The V gene's germline CDR1 is SGHTA and CDR2 FQGNSA. The CDR3 region has the DNA TGTGCCAGCAGCCTGACACAGGGAACCTATGGCTACACCTTC. Protein sequence: CASSLTQGTYGYTF.